This T cell receptor beta chain was sequenced during a study of T-cell memory formation after mild COVID-19. The CDR3 extends over 16 amino acids. The V gene lost 5 bases and the J gene lost 5 bases, with 18 bases spanning the gap. Germline values: CDR1 SEHNR, CDR2 FQNEAQ (reference sequence). This clonotype was observed a handful of times. 5'RACE primed at constant segments yielded TCR alpha and TCR beta cDNA libraries bearing sample barcodes and UMIs. One entry per CDR3 protein results from TCRdb running MiXCR on the 5' RACE reads. The table shows around 200,000 distinct CDR3 sequences, with 25% to 35% occurring only once.

The chain has TRBV7-9 and TRBJ1-4; D is ambiguous. The receptor was isolated from an adult woman who had mild COVID-19 (a few samples of this study predate the infection). Cell type and time point are not known. Source material: PBMCs or a T cell subset sorted from them (not recorded which). CDR3 amino acids: CASSPLEGQTNEKLFF. The CDR3 coding sequence is TGTGCCAGCAGCCCTCTCGAAGGGCAAACAAATGAAAAACTGTTTTTT.